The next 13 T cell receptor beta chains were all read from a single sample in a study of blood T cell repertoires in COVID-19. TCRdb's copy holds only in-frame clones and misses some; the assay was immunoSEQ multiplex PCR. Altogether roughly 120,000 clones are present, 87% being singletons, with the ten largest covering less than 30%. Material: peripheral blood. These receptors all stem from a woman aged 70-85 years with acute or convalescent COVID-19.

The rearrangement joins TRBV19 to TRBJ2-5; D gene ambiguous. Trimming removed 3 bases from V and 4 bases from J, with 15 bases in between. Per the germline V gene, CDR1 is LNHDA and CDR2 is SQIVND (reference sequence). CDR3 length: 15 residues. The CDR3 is CASSIGQPSVETQYF. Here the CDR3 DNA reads TGTGCCAGTAGTATTGGGCAACCGTCGGTAGAGACCCAGTACTTC.

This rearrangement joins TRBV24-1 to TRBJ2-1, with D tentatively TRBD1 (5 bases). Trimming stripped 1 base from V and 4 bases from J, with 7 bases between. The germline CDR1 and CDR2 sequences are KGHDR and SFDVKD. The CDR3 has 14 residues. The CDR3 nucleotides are TGTGCCACCAGTGATTTATCAGGGTACAATGAGCAGTTCTTC. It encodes CATSDLSGYNEQFF.

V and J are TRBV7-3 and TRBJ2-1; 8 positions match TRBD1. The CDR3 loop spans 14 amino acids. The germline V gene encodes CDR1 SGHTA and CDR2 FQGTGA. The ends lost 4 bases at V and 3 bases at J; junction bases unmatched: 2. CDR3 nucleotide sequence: TGTGCCAGCAGCTCCACAGGGGGCTACAATGAGCAGTTCTTC. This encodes CASSSTGGYNEQFF.

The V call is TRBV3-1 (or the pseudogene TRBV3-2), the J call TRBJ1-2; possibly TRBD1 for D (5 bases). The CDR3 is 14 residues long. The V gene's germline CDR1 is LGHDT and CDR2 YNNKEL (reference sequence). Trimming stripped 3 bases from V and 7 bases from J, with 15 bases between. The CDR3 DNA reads TGTGCCAGCAGCCAGCTAGGACGTAGGGGTGGCTACACCTTC. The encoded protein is CASSQLGRRGGYTF.

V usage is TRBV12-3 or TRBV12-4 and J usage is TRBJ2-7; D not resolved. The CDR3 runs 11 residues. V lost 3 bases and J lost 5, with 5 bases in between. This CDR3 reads CASSFQDEQYF. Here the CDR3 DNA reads TGTGCCAGCAGTTTTCAGGACGAGCAGTACTTC.

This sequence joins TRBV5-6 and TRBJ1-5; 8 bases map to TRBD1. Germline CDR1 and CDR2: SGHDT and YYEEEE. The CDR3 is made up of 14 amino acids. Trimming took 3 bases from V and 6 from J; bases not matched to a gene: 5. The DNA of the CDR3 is TGTGCCAGCAGCTATGGGACAGGTGGTCAGCCCCAGCATTTT. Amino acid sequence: CASSYGTGGQPQHF.

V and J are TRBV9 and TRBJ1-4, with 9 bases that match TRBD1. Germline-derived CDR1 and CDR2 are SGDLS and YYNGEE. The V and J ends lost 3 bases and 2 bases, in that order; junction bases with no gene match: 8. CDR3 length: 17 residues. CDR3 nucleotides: TGTGCCAGCAGCGAGCCGGACAGGGGCTTTACTAATGAAAAACTGTTTTTT. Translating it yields CASSEPDRGFTNEKLFF.

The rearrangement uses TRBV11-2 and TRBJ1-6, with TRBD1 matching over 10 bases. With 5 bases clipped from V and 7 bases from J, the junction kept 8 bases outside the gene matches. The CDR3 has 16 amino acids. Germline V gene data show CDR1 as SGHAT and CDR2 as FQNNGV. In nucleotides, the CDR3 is TGTGCCAGCAGCCCACTCGACAGGGGGCTGAATTCACCCCTCCACTTT. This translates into CASSPLDRGLNSPLHF.

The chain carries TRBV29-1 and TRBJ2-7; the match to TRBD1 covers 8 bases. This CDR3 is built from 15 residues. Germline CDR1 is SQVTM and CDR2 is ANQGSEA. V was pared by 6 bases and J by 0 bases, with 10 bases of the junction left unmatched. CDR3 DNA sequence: TGCAGCGTGGGCCCCACAGGGGGAAGCTCCTACGAGCAGTACTTC. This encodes CSVGPTGGSSYEQYF.

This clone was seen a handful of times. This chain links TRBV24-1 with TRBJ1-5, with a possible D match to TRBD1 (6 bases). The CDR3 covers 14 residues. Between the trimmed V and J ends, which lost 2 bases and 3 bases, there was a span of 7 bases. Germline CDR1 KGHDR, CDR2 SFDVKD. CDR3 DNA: TGTGCCACCAGTGATTCAGGGGCCAATCAGCCCCAGCATTTT. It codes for CATSDSGANQPQHF.

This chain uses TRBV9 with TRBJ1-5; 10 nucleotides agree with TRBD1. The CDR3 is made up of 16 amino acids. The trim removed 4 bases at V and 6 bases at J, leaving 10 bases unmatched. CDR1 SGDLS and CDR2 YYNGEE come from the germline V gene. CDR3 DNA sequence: TGTGCCAGCAGCCCAACCCCGACAGGGGGCATTCAGCCCCAGCATTTT. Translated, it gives CASSPTPTGGIQPQHF.

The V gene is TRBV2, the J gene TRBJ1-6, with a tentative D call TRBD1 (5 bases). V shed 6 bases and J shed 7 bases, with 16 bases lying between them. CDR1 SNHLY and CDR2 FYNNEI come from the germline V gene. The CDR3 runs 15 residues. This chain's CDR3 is CASRGGDPWNSPLHF. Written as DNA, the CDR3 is TGTGCCAGCAGGGGGGGGGATCCCTGGAATTCACCCCTCCACTTT.

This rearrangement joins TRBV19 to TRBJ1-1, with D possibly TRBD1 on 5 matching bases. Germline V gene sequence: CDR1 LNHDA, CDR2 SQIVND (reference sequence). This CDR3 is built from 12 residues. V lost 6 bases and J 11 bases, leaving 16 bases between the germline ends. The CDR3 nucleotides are TGTGCCAGTAGCTCGCGAGGGGCGGGGGCTTTCTTT. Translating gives CASSSRGAGAFF.